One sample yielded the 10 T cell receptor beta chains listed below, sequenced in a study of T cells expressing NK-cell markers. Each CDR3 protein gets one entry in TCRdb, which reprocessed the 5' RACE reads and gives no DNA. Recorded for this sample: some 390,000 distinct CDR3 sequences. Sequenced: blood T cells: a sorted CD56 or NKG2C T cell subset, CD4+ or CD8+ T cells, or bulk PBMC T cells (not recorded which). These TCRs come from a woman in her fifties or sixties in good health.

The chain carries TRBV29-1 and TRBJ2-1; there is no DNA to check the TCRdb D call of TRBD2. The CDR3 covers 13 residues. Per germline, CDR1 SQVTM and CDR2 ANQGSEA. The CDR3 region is CSVGGPVDNEQFF.

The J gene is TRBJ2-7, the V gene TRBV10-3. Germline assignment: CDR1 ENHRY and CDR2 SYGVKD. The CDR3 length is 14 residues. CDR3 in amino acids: CAISEVGATYEQYF.

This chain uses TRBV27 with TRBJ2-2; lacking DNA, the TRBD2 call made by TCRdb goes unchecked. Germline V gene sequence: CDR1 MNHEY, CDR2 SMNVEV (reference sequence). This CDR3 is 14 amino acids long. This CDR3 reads CATTALARNGELFF.

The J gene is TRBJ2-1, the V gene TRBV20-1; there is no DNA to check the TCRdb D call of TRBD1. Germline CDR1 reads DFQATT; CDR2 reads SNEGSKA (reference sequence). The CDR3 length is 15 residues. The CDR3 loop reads CSAPEGAHAANGQFF.

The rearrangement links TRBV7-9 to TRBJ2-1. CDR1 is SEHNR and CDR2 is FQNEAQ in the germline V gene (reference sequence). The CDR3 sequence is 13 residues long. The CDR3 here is CASSLIGGDEQFF.

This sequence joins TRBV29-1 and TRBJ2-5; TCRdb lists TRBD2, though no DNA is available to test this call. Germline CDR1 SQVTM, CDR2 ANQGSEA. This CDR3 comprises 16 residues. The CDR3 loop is CSVNGGLAGVLETQYF.

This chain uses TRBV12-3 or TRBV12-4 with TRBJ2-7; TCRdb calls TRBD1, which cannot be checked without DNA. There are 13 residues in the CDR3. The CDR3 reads CASRLGIGTVQYF.

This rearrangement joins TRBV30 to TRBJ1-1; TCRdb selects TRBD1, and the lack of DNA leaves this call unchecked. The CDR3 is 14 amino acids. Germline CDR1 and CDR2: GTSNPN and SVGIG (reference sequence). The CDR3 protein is CAWGSTGFHTEAFF.

CDR3: CASSIRVQKETQYF. The chain joins TRBV5-1 to TRBJ2-5. Germline V gives CDR1 SGHRS, CDR2 YFSETQ. The CDR3 is made up of 14 amino acids.

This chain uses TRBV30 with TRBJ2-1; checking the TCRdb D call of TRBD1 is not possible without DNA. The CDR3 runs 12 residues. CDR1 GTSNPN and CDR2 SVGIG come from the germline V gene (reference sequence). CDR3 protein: CAWTGFYNEQFF.